This T cell receptor beta chain is drawn from a study of blood T cell repertoires in COVID-19. Study as a whole: Researchers got acute and convalescent COVID-19 samples from the United States, Italy and Spain. Nucleic acid was either cDNA or gDNA, and it came from T cells, B-cell-depleted T cells, or PBMCs.

The authors' processing: Amplification of reference gene primers was used by the study to estimate nucleated cell counts. Profiled with immunoSEQ multiplex PCR; TCRdb holds only in-frame clones, not every one. D and trimming were read from the DNA, whereas the V and J calls and clone size are those reported in that table. The sample contains 60,000 to 85,000 clones, nearly 90% of which appear only once. Patients in Seattle were enrolled during active infection, then followed longitudinally. This CDR3 region has 12 residues. Trimming took 0 bases from V and 10 from J, leaving 11 bases between them. The V gene's germline CDR1 is SGHRS and CDR2 YFSETQ.

This chain joins TRBV5-1 and TRBJ2-7; possibly TRBD2 for D (7 bases). This clonotype was sampled from a woman in her fifties or sixties with COVID-19, enrolled during active disease. Sequencing used peripheral blood. CDR3 DNA: TGCGCCAGCAGCTTGGCCGGGGGGCAACAGTACTTC. Residues: CASSLAGGQQYF.